Below are 17 T cell receptor beta chains sequenced from a single sample in a study of blood T cell repertoires in COVID-19. Clones were read by immunoSEQ multiplex PCR, and TCRdb kept only the in-frame ones, dropping some. Here the sample spans about 210,000 clones, 80% to 90% being singletons. The sequenced sample consisted of PBMCs or T cells enriched from blood (not recorded which). These receptors were taken from a man younger than 35 with acute COVID-19.

The rearrangement joins TRBV7-9 to TRBJ2-1; 7 positions match TRBD2. V gave up 2 bases and J gave up 5 bases; unmatched junction bases: 6. The germline V gene has CDR1 SEHNR and CDR2 FQNEAQ (reference sequence). The CDR3 runs 15 residues. Written as DNA, the CDR3 is TGTGCCAGCAGCTTATTGTCAGCGGGGAACAATGAGCAGTTCTTC. Encoded protein: CASSLLSAGNNEQFF. The full variable domain, its missing parts supplied by reference TRBV7-9 and TRBJ2-1, is DTGVSQNPRHKITKRGQNVTFRCDPISEHNRLYWYRQTLGQGPEFLTYFQNEAQLEKSRLLSDRFSAERPKGSFSTLEIQRTEQGDSAMYLCASSLLSAGNNEQFFGPGTRLTVL.

The rearrangement uses TRBV3-1 (or the pseudogene TRBV3-2) and TRBJ2-1, with TRBD2 identical over 7 bases. Per the germline V gene, CDR1 is LGHDT and CDR2 is YNNKEL (reference sequence). V shed 4 bases and J 8 bases; nucleotides not matched to a gene: 8. The CDR3 has 14 amino acids. The CDR3 is CASSPGLVEDEQFF. For the CDR3, the DNA is TGTGCCAGCAGCCCCGGACTAGTTGAGGATGAGCAGTTCTTC.

The J gene is TRBJ1-5, the V gene TRBV7-2, with D possibly being TRBD1 (5 bases). The ends were cut back, 3 bases at V and 7 bases at J, with 7 bases in the middle. CDR1 and CDR2 from the germline V gene are SGHTA and FQGNSA. The CDR3 sequence is 12 residues long. In nucleotides, the CDR3 is TGTGCCAGCAGCTTCGCAGGGCAGCCCCAGCATTTT. This gives the protein CASSFAGQPQHF.

The gene calls are TRBV12-5 and TRBJ1-1; D unclear. Germline values: CDR1 LGHNT, CDR2 FRNRAP. This CDR3 is 14 amino acids long. Trimming removed 1 base at V and 5 bases at J, with 11 bases between. CDR3 sequence reads: CASGLGYSLTEAFF. The DNA for the CDR3 is TGTGCTAGTGGTTTGGGGTACAGCCTAACTGAAGCTTTCTTT.

The chain couples TRBV3-1 (or the pseudogene TRBV3-2) to TRBJ1-2, with TRBD1 matching over 8 bases. J was trimmed by 0 bases and V by 3 bases; bases with no gene match: 12. Germline V gene sequence: CDR1 LGHDT, CDR2 YNNKEL (reference sequence). The CDR3 has 18 amino acids. CDR3 residues: CASSQNTGTGRANYGYTF. The CDR3 nucleotides are TGTGCCAGCAGCCAGAACACCGGGACAGGAAGAGCTAACTATGGCTACACCTTC.

CDR3 sequence (DNA): TGTGCCAGTAGTAGGACAGGGGGCTATGCGAGTCAGCCCCAGCATTTT. Its protein product is CASSRTGGYASQPQHF. The chain couples TRBV19 to TRBJ1-5, with 11 nucleotides matching TRBD1. In germline, CDR1 is LNHDA, CDR2 SQIVND (reference sequence). This CDR3 spans 16 amino acids. After removal of 4 bases from V and 6 bases from J, the junction contained 8 bases not matched to a gene. The whole variable domain, remainder taken from reference TRBV19 and TRBJ1-5, is DGGITQSPKYLFRKEGQNVTLSCEQNLNHDAMYWYRQDPGQGLRLIYYSQIVNDFQKGDIAEGYSVSREKKESFPLTVTSAQKNPTAFYLCASSRTGGYASQPQHFGDGTRLSIL.

The V gene is TRBV11-3, the J gene TRBJ1-1; D ambiguous. V lost 7 bases and J lost 4, with 13 bases in between. This CDR3 is built from 13 residues. CDR1 and CDR2 from the germline V gene are SGHNT and YENEEA. DNA for the CDR3: TGTGCCAGCACCCCCTCGGGAAGCACTGAAGCTTTCTTT. It yields the protein CASTPSGSTEAFF.

This CDR3 reads CASSWTGGSYEQYF. The DNA of the CDR3 is TGTGCCAGCAGTTGGACAGGGGGGTCCTACGAGCAGTACTTC. The chain uses TRBV27 and TRBJ2-7; 10 bases align to TRBD1. This CDR3 has 14 residues. Per germline, CDR1 MNHEY and CDR2 SMNVEV (reference sequence). Trimming cost V 4 bases and J 1 base; bases outside gene matches: 1.

The V and J genes are TRBV5-3 and TRBJ1-2; D is possibly TRBD1 (5 bases). TRBV5-3 is identified as an open reading frame with a role that is uncertain. V was pared by 4 bases and J by 1 base, with 23 bases between. This CDR3 is built from 18 residues. CDR3 DNA: TGTGCCAGAAGCCCTGGGGAGGACACTTTCGCAAGTAACTATGGCTACACCTTC. Residues: CARSPGEDTFASNYGYTF.

V gene TRBV19 combines with J gene TRBJ2-1; the D gene is possibly TRBD2 (5 bases). The V and J ends lost 2 bases and 9 bases respectively, with 11 bases between them. The CDR3 is 13 amino acids. CDR1 is LNHDA and CDR2 is SQIVND in the germline V gene (reference sequence). CDR3 sequence reads: CASSIHSGGEQFF. CDR3 DNA: TGTGCCAGTAGTATACACAGCGGAGGTGAGCAGTTCTTC.

The chain carries TRBV12-3 or TRBV12-4 and TRBJ1-1; D ambiguous. V was pared by 2 bases and J by 6 bases, with 7 bases between. The CDR3 totals 12 residues. CDR3 region: CASSLRRPEAFF. The CDR3 DNA is TGTGCCAGCAGTTTACGGAGACCTGAAGCTTTCTTT.

The V and J genes are TRBV19 and TRBJ1-4; D remains ambiguous. Germline lookup yields CDR1 LNHDA and CDR2 SQIVND (reference sequence). V lost 10 bases, J lost 5 bases, and 17 bases lay in between. The CDR3 runs 14 residues. In nucleotides, the CDR3 is TGTGCCACCAGTGGTCTGTCAGCGAATGAAAAACTGTTTTTT. It encodes CATSGLSANEKLFF.

The V gene is TRBV20-1, the J gene TRBJ1-2; the D is unclear. The CDR3 covers 11 residues. Germline V lookup: CDR1 DFQATT, CDR2 SNEGSKA (reference sequence). The germline V and J ends were trimmed by 3 bases and 2 bases, with 4 bases remaining between them. The CDR3 nucleotides read TGCAGTGCTAGCTCCAACTATGGCTACACCTTC. Protein product: CSASSNYGYTF.

This chain joins TRBV18 and TRBJ2-1, with TRBD2 as a possible D gene (5 bases). The CDR3 consists of 13 residues. Trimming left V 2 bases short and J 9 bases short, with 11 bases between. Germline CDR1 is KGHSH and CDR2 is LQKENI. CDR3 nucleotide sequence: TGTGCCAGCTCACCAGTGAGCGCGGGTGAGCAGTTCTTC. Residues: CASSPVSAGEQFF.

The rearrangement links TRBV19 to TRBJ2-2, with 8 bases that match TRBD1. J was trimmed by 3 bases and V by 9 bases; bases with no gene match: 6. This CDR3 has 14 amino acids. Germline CDR1 and CDR2: LNHDA and SQIVND (reference sequence). The CDR3: CASLDRGDTGELFF. DNA for the CDR3: TGTGCCAGCCTCGACAGGGGTGACACCGGGGAGCTGTTTTTT.

The chain carries TRBV30 and TRBJ1-1; D is undetermined. V was clipped by 5 bases and J by 1 base, with 11 bases between them. This CDR3 has 13 residues. The germline CDR1 and CDR2 sequences are GTSNPN and SVGIG (reference sequence). The CDR3 bases are TGTGCCTGGGGAAGGGAGACGAACACTGAAGCTTTCTTT. Its translation: CAWGRETNTEAFF.

The J gene is TRBJ2-7, the V gene TRBV9; maybe TRBD1 (5 bases). The CDR3 covers 16 residues. The germline V gene encodes CDR1 SGDLS and CDR2 YYNGEE. Trimming cost V 0 bases and J 0 bases, with 13 bases left between them. The CDR3, as DNA: TGTGCCAGCAGCGTAGCTTTGACAGCGAGCTCCTACGAGCAGTACTTC. Encoded protein: CASSVALTASSYEQYF. Filled out from reference TRBV9 and TRBJ2-7, the complete variable domain reads DSGVTQTPKHLITATGQRVTLRCSPRSGDLSVYWYQQSLDQGLQFLIQYYNGEERAKGNILERFSAQQFPDLHSELNLSSLELGDSALYFCASSVALTASSYEQYFGPGTRLTVT.